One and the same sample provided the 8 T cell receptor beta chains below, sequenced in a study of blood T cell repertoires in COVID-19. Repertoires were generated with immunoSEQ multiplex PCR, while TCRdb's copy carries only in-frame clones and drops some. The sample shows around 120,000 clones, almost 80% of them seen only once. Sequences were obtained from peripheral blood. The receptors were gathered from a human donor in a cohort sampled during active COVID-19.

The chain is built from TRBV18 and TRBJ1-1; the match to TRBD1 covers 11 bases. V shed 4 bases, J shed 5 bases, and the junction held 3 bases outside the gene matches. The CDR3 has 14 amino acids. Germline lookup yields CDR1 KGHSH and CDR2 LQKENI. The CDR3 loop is CASSLGQGVTEAFF. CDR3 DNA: TGTGCCAGCTCACTGGGACAGGGGGTTACTGAAGCTTTCTTT.

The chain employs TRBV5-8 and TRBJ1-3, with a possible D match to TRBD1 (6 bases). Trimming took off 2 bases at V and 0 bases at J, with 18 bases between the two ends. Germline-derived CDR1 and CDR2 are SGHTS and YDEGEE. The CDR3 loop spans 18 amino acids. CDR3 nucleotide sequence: TGTGCCAGCAGCTTCACAGGGCGAAATTACGGCTCTGGAAACACCATATATTTT. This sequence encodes CASSFTGRNYGSGNTIYF.

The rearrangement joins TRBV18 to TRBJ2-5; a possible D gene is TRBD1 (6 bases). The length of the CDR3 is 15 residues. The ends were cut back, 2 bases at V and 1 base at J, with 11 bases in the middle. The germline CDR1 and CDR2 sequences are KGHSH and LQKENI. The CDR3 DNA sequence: TGTGCCAGCTCACCAGGGGGCACAAGCCAAGAGACCCAGTACTTC. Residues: CASSPGGTSQETQYF.

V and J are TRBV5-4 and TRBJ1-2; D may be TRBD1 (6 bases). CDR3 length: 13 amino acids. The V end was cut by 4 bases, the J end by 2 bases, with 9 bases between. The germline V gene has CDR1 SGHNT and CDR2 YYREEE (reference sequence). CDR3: CASSIGTNYGYTF. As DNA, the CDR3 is TGTGCCAGCAGCATCGGGACAAACTATGGCTACACCTTC.

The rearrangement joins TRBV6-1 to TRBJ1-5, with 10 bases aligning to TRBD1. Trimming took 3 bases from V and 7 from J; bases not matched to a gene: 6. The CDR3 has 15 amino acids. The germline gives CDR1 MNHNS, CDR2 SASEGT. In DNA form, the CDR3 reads TGTGCCAGCAGTGACCAGACAGGGGGCGCCCAGCCCCAGCATTTT. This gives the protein CASSDQTGGAQPQHF.

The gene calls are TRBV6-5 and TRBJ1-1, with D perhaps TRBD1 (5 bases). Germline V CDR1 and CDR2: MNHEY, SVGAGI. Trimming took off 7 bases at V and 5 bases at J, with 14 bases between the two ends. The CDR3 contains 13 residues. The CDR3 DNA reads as TGTGCCAGCAATCGTGGGGGGGAAACTGAAGCTTTCTTT. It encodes CASNRGGETEAFF.

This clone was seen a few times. This chain's CDR3 is CSASPGTSDTGELFF. The CDR3 DNA is TGCAGTGCTAGTCCCGGGACTAGCGACACCGGGGAGCTGTTTTTT. The gene calls are TRBV20-1 and TRBJ2-2; 10 nucleotides line up with TRBD2. The CDR3 runs to 15 residues. CDR1 is DFQATT, CDR2 SNEGSKA, per germline (reference sequence). V was clipped by 3 bases and J by 3 bases; unmatched bases: 4.

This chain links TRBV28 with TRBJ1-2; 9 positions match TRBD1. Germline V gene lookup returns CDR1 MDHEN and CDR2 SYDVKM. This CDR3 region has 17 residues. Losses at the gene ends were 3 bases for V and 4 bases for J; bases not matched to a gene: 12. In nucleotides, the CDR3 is TGTGCCAGCAGTTTCAATACCGGGACAGGGTTATTCTATGGCTACACCTTC. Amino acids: CASSFNTGTGLFYGYTF.